A single sample gave rise to the 22 T cell receptor beta chains below, sequenced in a study of blood T cell repertoires in COVID-19. The repertoire was sequenced with immunoSEQ multiplex PCR; TCRdb's copy has only in-frame clones and lacks some. The sample has fewer than 150,000 clones; about 90% are singletons. The sequencing sample was made of peripheral blood. The receptors stem from a woman aged 70 to 79 with acute or convalescent COVID-19.

V gene TRBV6-5 combines with J gene TRBJ2-5; 9 nucleotides match TRBD2. Germline-derived CDR1 and CDR2 are MNHEY and SVGAGI. V shed 7 bases and J 5 bases; nucleotides not matched to a gene: 8. CDR3 length: 14 residues. CDR3 loop: CASNRAGGRETQYF. DNA for the CDR3: TGTGCCAGCAACCGAGCGGGGGGACGGGAGACCCAGTACTTC.

The chain recombines TRBV5-6 with TRBJ2-5; a possible D gene is TRBD2 (6 bases). CDR3 size: 14 residues. Germline CDR1 SGHDT, CDR2 YYEEEE. V was clipped by 5 bases and J by 10 bases, with 21 bases between them. CDR3 nucleotide sequence: TGTGCCAGCAGTTGGGACGGGACTCCGGGGAGCCAGTACTTC. Translation: CASSWDGTPGSQYF.

This clone was detected only once. The chain joins TRBV9 to TRBJ2-3; 7 bases align to TRBD1. The CDR3 has 16 amino acids. Germline CDR1 SGDLS, CDR2 YYNGEE. Trimming removed 2 bases from V and 2 bases from J; junction bases left unmatched: 8. The CDR3, as DNA: TGTGCCAGCAGCGTTCGACAGGGTGACTACACAGATACGCAGTATTTT. Its translation is CASSVRQGDYTDTQYF.

The rearrangement links TRBV2 to TRBJ1-5; D ambiguous. Germline V gives CDR1 SNHLY, CDR2 FYNNEI. Trimming took 3 bases from V and 11 from J, leaving 8 bases between them. This CDR3 contains 11 residues. The CDR3 sequence is CASSERWTQHF. As DNA, the CDR3 is TGTGCCAGCAGTGAGCGGTGGACCCAGCATTTT.

CDR3 loop: CASSTSGGAVGGGELFF. Here the CDR3 DNA reads TGTGCCAGTAGTACAAGCGGGGGGGCCGTAGGAGGCGGGGAGCTGTTTTTT. The V and J genes are TRBV19 and TRBJ2-2; 10 nucleotides align to TRBD2. CDR3 length equals 17 residues. J gave up 7 bases and V 4 bases, and 12 bases lay outside the gene matches. Germline CDR1 and CDR2: LNHDA and SQIVND (reference sequence).

The rearrangement joins TRBV10-1 to TRBJ2-5, with D perhaps matching TRBD2 (5 bases). This CDR3 region has 14 residues. Trimming took off 2 bases at V and 5 bases at J, with 12 bases between the two ends. Germline V lookup: CDR1 WNHNN, CDR2 SYGVQD (reference sequence). The CDR3 reads CASSEGTPGETQYF. Here the CDR3 DNA reads TGCGCCAGCAGTGAGGGTACCCCGGGGGAGACCCAGTACTTC.

This chain connects TRBV5-1 to TRBJ2-1, with TRBD2 matching over 12 bases. This CDR3 contains 17 residues. V trimming: 0 bases; J trimming: 2 bases; junction bases outside the gene matches: 3. CDR1 SGHRS and CDR2 YFSETQ come from the germline V gene. CDR3: CASSLETSGGPYNEQFF. DNA for the CDR3: TGCGCCAGCAGCTTGGAAACTAGCGGGGGGCCCTACAATGAGCAGTTCTTC.

This rearrangement joins TRBV11-2 to TRBJ1-2; D unclear. The germline CDR1 and CDR2 sequences are SGHAT and FQNNGV. Trimming removed 4 bases from V and 0 bases from J, with 15 bases in between. CDR3 length equals 16 residues. The CDR3 nucleotides are TGTGCCAGCAGCTACCGAGGGAGGCCATCTAACTATGGCTACACCTTC. This codes for CASSYRGRPSNYGYTF.

The V gene is TRBV28, the J gene TRBJ2-1, with D possibly TRBD1 on 6 matching bases. CDR1 is MDHEN, CDR2 SYDVKM, per germline. V was trimmed by 4 bases and J by 4 bases, leaving 17 bases between them. CDR3 size: 16 residues. The CDR3 DNA follows: TGTGCCAGCAGTTCTGCACAGGGAAGGCTTTACAATGAGCAGTTCTTC. Translated: CASSSAQGRLYNEQFF.

The chain couples TRBV11-2 to TRBJ2-3, with 10 bases that match TRBD2. Per the germline V gene, CDR1 is SGHAT and CDR2 is FQNNGV. CDR3 length equals 18 residues. After removal of 1 base from V and 2 bases from J, the junction contained 9 bases not matched to a gene. DNA of the CDR3: TGTGCCAGCAGCTTAGCCTGGCTAGCGGGGGCTTTCACAGATACGCAGTATTTT. It translates to CASSLAWLAGAFTDTQYF.

The chain joins TRBV5-5 to TRBJ2-4; TRBD1 matches at 8 bases. This CDR3 has 16 residues. Germline V gives CDR1 SGHKS, CDR2 YYEKEE (reference sequence). The ends lost 3 bases at V and 3 bases at J; junction bases unmatched: 8. The CDR3 DNA follows: TGTGCCAGCAGCTACCGGACAGGGCTAGTCAAAAACATTCAGTACTTC. Amino acid sequence: CASSYRTGLVKNIQYF.

This chain uses TRBV2 with TRBJ1-1; TRBD1 might be the D (5 bases). The germline V gene encodes CDR1 SNHLY and CDR2 FYNNEI. The ends were cut back, 5 bases at V and 2 bases at J, with 9 bases in the middle. The CDR3 extends over 13 amino acids. Here the CDR3 DNA reads TGTGCCAGCAGTAGTAGGACAAACACTGAAGCTTTCTTT. Its translation is CASSSRTNTEAFF. Full variable domain (remainder filled in from reference TRBV2 and TRBJ1-1): EPEVTQTPSHQVTQMGQEVILRCVPISNHLYFYWYRQILGQKVEFLVSFYNNEISEKSEIFDDQFSVERPDGSNFTLKIRSTKLEDSAMYFCASSSRTNTEAFFGQGTRLTVV.

The chain has TRBV3-1 (or the pseudogene TRBV3-2) and TRBJ1-1; D gene unclear. Trimming removed 3 bases at V and 3 bases at J, with 11 bases between. The germline V gene has CDR1 LGHDT and CDR2 YNNKEL (reference sequence). This CDR3 is 14 amino acids long. The CDR3 DNA reads TGTGCCAGCAGCCACAATCGCGGGGACACTGAAGCTTTCTTT. This sequence encodes CASSHNRGDTEAFF.

V and J are TRBV4-1 and TRBJ2-7; a weak D match, TRBD2 (6 bases). Germline V CDR1 and CDR2: MGHRA, YSYEKL. The CDR3 covers 13 residues. V was trimmed by 1 base and J by 2 bases, leaving 6 bases between them. The CDR3, as DNA: TGCGCCAGCAGCCAAGGGGAGGCCTACGAGCAGTACTTC. Protein product: CASSQGEAYEQYF.

This clone was detected a few times. This rearrangement joins TRBV6-5 to TRBJ2-7; D gene ambiguous. The CDR3 is 13 amino acids. Trimming shortened V by 6 bases and J by 0 bases, and 9 bases separated the two germline ends. From germline, CDR1 is MNHEY and CDR2 SVGAGI. CDR3 in DNA: TGTGCCAGCAGCCAGGCAGGCTCCTACGAGCAGTACTTC. It translates to CASSQAGSYEQYF.

CDR3 sequence (DNA): TGTGCCAGAAGCAGAACAGGGGAGGCTTCACCCCTCCACTTT. It specifies CARSRTGEASPLHF. The chain carries TRBV5-3 and TRBJ1-6; 7 nucleotides line up with TRBD1. TRBV5-3 qualifies as an ORF whose function is uncertain. This CDR3 is 14 amino acids long. V lost 4 bases and J lost 9; bases outside the gene matches: 7.

V and J are TRBV21-1 and TRBJ2-3; no DNA check was done on the table's D call, TRBD2. TRBV21-1 is listed as a pseudogene. The CDR3 runs 14 residues. Here the CDR3 reads CASSPGSSTNTQYF. The CDR3 DNA follows: TGTGCCAGCAGCCCCGGGTCTTCCACGAATACGCAGTATTTT.

This chain links TRBV15 with TRBJ2-3; no clear D gene. CDR3 length: 14 residues. Trimming took 0 bases from V and 7 from J, leaving 11 bases between them. CDR1 is LNHNV and CDR2 is YYDKDF in the germline V gene (reference sequence). CDR3 DNA sequence: TGTGCCACCAGCAGAGATCTACCACCTAATACGCAGTATTTT. It yields the protein CATSRDLPPNTQYF.

The rearrangement links TRBV7-8 to TRBJ1-6; D unclear. CDR3 length: 13 residues. Trimming took 5 bases from V and 14 from J, leaving 16 bases between them. Germline V gives CDR1 SGHVS, CDR2 FQNEAQ. The CDR3 DNA follows: TGTGCCAGCAGCCCAGACACCGGGAGGGCCCTCCACTTT. Protein: CASSPDTGRALHF.

The chain couples TRBV6-4 to TRBJ1-6, with D hard to call. From germline, CDR1 is MRHNA and CDR2 SNTAGT. The CDR3 consists of 13 residues. V dropped 4 bases and J dropped 8 bases, with 9 bases sitting between them. The CDR3: CASSALSDSPLHF. In nucleotides, the CDR3 is TGTGCCAGCAGTGCTCTGTCGGATTCACCCCTCCACTTT.

The chain employs TRBV19 and TRBJ1-4; 8 positions agree with TRBD1. After removal of 5 bases from V and 7 bases from J, the junction contained 9 bases not matched to a gene. The germline V gene has CDR1 LNHDA and CDR2 SQIVND (reference sequence). The CDR3 covers 15 residues. The chain's CDR3 is CASSPWTGLGEKLFF. The CDR3 bases are TGTGCCAGTAGTCCCTGGACAGGGTTGGGTGAAAAACTGTTTTTT. The whole variable domain, filled in from reference TRBV19 and TRBJ1-4, reads DGGITQSPKYLFRKEGQNVTLSCEQNLNHDAMYWYRQDPGQGLRLIYYSQIVNDFQKGDIAEGYSVSREKKESFPLTVTSAQKNPTAFYLCASSPWTGLGEKLFFGSGTQLSVL.

V is TRBV7-9 and J is TRBJ2-5, with 8 bases aligning to TRBD1. The CDR3 loop spans 12 amino acids. Trimming cost V 0 bases and J 13 bases; bases outside gene matches: 4. CDR1 and CDR2 (germline): SEHNR, FQNEAQ (reference sequence). Here the CDR3 reads CASSLAFDRGYF. The CDR3 DNA sequence: TGTGCCAGCAGCTTAGCGTTCGACAGGGGGTACTTC.